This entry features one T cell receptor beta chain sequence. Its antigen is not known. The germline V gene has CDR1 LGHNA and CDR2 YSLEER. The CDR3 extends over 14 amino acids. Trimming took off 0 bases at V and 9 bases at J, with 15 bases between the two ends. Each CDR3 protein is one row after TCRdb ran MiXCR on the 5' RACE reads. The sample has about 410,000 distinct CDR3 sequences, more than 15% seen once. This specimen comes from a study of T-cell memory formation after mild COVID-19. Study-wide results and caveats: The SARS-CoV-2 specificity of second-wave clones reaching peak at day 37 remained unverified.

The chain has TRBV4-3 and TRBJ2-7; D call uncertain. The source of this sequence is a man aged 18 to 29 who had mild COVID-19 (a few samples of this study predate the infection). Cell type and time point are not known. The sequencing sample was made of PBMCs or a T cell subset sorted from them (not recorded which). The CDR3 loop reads CASSQDLGFEWQYF. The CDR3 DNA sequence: TGCGCCAGCAGCCAAGATTTGGGGTTCGAGTGGCAGTACTTC.